This T cell receptor (beta chain) was identified during a study of post-analysis software for immune sequencing data. CDR3 length: 19 residues. V was clipped by 5 bases and J by 2 bases; unmatched bases: 12. Per the germline V gene, CDR1 is SGHRS and CDR2 is YFSETQ. cDNA libraries of TCR beta carried unique molecular identifiers. TCRdb used MiXCR to reprocess the PCR reads, holding one entry per CDR3 protein. The table lists about 770,000 distinct CDR3 sequences, approximately 44% of them singletons. Notes on the study in general: F-measure co-clustering was strong for batch-matched samples. In patients, TRBV5-6, TRBV5-1 and TRBV20-1 belonged to four or five TRBV segments found more frequently than in controls.

Of note for this clonotype: What it binds is not known.

The chain is built from TRBV5-1 and TRBJ2-4, with 14 bases matching TRBD2. Sequencing input: blood. This sequence originates from a girl under 18 with multiple sclerosis. The DNA of the CDR3 is TGCGCCAGCAGTCTAGGACTAGCGGGAGGCATTGAGTCCAAAAACATTCAGTACTTC. It specifies CASSLGLAGGIESKNIQYF.